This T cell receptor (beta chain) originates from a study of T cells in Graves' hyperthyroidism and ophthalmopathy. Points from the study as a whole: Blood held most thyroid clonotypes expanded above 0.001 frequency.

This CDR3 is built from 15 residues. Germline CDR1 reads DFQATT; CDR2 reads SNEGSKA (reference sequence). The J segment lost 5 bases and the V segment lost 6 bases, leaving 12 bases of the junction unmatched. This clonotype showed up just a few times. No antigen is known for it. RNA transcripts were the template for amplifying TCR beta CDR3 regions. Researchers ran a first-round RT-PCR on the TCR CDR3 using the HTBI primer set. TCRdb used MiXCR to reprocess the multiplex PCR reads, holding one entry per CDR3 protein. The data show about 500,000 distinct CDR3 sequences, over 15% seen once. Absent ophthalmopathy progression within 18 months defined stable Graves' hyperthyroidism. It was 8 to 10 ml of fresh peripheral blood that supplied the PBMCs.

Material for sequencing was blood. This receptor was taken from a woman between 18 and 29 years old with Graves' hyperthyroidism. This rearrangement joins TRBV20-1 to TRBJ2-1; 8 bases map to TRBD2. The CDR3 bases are TGCAGTGCCCATAGCCTAGCGGGCCCAAACAATGAGCAGTTCTTC. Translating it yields CSAHSLAGPNNEQFF.